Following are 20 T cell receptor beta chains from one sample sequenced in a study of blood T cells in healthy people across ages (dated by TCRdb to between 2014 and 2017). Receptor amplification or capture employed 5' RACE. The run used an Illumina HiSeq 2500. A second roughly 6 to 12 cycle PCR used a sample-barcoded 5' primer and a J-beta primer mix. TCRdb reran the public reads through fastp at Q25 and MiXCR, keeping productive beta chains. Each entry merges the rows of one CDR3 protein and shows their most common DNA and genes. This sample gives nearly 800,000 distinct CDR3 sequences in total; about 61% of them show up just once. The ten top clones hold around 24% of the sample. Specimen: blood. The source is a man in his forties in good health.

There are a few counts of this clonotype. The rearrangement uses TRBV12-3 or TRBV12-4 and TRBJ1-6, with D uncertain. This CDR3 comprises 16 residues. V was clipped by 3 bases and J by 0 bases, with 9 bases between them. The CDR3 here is CASSFRGFSYNSPLHF. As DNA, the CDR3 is TGTGCCAGCAGTTTTCGGGGTTTCTCCTATAATTCACCCCTCCACTTT.

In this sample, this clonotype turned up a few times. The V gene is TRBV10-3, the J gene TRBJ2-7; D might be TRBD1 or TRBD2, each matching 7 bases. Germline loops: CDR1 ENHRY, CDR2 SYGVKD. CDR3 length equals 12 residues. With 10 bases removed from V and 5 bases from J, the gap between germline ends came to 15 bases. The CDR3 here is CATRGQGDEQYF. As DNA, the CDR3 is TGTGCCACGCGGGGGCAGGGGGACGAGCAGTACTTC.

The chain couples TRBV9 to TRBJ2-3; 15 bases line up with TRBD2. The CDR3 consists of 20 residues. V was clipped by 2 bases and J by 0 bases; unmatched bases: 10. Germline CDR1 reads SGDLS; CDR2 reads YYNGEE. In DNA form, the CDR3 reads TGTGCCAGCAGCGTCCTAGATTCCGGACTAGCGGGGGGGAGCACAGATACGCAGTATTTT. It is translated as CASSVLDSGLAGGSTDTQYF.

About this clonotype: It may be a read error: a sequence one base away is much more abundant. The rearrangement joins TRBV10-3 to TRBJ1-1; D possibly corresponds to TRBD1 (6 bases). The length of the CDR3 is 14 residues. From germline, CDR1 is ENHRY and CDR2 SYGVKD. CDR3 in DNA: TGTGCCGTCAGCCTACAACAGGGTACCACTGAAGCTTTCTTT. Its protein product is CAVSLQQGTTEAFF.

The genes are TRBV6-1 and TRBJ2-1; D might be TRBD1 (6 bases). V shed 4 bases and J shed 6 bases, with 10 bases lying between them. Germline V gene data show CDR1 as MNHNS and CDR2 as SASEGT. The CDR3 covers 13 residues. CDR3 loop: CASSGQDSNEQFF. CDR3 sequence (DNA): TGTGCCAGCAGTGGACAGGATTCCAATGAGCAGTTCTTC.

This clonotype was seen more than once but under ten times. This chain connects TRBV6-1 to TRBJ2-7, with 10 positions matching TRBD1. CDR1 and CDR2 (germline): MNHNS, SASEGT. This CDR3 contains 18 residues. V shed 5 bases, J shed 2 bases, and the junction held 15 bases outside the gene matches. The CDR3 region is CASSRAGTGDTVPYEQYF. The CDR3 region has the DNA TGTGCCAGCAGTAGAGCCGGGACAGGGGATACGGTCCCCTACGAGCAGTACTTC.

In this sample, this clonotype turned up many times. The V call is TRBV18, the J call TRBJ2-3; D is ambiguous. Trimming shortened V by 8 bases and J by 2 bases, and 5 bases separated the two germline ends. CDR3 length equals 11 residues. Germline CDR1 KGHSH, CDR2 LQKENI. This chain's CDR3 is CASSPTDTQYF. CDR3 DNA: TGTGCCAGCAGCCCCACAGATACGCAGTATTTT.

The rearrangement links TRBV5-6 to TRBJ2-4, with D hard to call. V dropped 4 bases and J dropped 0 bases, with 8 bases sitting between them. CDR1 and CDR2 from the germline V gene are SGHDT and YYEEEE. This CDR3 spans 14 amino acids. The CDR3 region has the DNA TGTGCCAGCAGCCAGACACTAGCCAAAAACATTCAGTACTTC. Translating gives CASSQTLAKNIQYF.

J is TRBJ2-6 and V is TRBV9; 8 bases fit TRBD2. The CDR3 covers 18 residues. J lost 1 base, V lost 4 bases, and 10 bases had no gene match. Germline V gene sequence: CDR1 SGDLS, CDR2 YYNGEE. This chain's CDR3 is CASSLGGDSPSGANVLTF. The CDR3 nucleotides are TGTGCCAGCAGCCTCGGGGGGGACTCTCCGTCTGGGGCCAACGTCCTGACTTTC.

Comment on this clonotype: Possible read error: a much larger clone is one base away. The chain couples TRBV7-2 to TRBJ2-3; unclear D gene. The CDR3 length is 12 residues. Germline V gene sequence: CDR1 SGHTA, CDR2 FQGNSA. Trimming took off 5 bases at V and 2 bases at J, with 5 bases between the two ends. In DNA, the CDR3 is TGTGCCAGCAGCCTTCACACAGATACGCAGTATTTT. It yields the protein CASSLHTDTQYF.

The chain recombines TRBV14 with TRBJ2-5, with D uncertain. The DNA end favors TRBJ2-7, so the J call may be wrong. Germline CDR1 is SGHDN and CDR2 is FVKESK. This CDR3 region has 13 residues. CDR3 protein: CASSQLPNYEQYF. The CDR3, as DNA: TGTGCCAGCAGCCAACTTCCCAACTACGAGCAGTACTTC.

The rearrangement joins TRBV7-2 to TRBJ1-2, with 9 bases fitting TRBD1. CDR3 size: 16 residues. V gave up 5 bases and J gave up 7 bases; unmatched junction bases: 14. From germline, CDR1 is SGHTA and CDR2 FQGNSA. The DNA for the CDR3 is TGTGCCAGCAGCGAACGAGGCGGGGGACAGGGTTCTGGCTACACCTTC. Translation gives CASSERGGGQGSGYTF.

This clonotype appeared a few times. The CDR3 DNA reads as TGCAGTGCTAGAGTACTAGCGGGAGGCTACAATGAGCAGTTCTTC. Translating it yields CSARVLAGGYNEQFF. The chain has TRBV20-1 and TRBJ2-1; TRBD2 matches 12 bases. V gave up 1 base and J gave up 3 bases; unmatched junction bases: 1. From germline, CDR1 is DFQATT and CDR2 SNEGSKA (reference sequence). The CDR3 is made up of 15 amino acids.

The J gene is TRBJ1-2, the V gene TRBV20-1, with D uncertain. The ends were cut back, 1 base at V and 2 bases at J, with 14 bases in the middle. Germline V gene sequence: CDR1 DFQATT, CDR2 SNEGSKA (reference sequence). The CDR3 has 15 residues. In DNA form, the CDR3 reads TGCAGTGCTAGAGTGTATCCCGGTACCAACTATGGCTACACCTTC. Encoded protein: CSARVYPGTNYGYTF.

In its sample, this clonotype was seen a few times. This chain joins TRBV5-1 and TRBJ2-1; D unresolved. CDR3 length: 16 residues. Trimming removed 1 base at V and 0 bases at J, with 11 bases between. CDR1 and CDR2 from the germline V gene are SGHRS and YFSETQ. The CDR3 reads CASSLTAPSSYNEQFF. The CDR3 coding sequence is TGCGCCAGCAGCTTGACAGCGCCCAGCTCCTACAATGAGCAGTTCTTC.

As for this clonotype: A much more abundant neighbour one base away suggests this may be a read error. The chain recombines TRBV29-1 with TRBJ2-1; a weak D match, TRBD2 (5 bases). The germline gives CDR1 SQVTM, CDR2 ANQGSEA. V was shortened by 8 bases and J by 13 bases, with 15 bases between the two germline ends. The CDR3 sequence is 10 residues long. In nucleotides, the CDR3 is TGCAGCTCCTATGGGGAGACCCAGTTCTTC. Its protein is CSSYGETQFF.

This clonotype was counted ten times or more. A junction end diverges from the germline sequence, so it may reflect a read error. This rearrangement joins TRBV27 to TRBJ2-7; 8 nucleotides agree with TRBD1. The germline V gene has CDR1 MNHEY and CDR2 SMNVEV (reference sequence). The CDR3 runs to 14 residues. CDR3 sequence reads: CASSLSTGGYEQYF. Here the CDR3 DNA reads TGTGCCAGCAGCTTATCAACAGGGGGCTACGAGCAGTACTTC.

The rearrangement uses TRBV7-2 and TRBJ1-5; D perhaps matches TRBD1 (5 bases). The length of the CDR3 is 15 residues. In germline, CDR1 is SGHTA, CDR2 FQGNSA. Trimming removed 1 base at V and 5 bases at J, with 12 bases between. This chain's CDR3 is CASSLDGGGHQPQHF. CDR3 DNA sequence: TGTGCCAGCAGCTTAGATGGGGGGGGACATCAGCCCCAGCATTTT.

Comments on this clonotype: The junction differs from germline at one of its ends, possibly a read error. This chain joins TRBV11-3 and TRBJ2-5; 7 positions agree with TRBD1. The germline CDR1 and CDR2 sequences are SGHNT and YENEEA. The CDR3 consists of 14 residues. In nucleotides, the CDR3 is TGTGCCAGCAGCGTAGAGGGGGCGGGTGAGACCCAGTACTTC. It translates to CASSVEGAGETQYF.

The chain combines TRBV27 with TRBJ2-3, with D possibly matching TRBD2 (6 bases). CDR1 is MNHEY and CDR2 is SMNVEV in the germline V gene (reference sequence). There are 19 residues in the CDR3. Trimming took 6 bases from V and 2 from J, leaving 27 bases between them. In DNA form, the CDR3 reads TGTGCCAGCAGCCCAAGCCGGGCGGGGCCAGAACCAATCACAGATACGCAGTATTTT. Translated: CASSPSRAGPEPITDTQYF.